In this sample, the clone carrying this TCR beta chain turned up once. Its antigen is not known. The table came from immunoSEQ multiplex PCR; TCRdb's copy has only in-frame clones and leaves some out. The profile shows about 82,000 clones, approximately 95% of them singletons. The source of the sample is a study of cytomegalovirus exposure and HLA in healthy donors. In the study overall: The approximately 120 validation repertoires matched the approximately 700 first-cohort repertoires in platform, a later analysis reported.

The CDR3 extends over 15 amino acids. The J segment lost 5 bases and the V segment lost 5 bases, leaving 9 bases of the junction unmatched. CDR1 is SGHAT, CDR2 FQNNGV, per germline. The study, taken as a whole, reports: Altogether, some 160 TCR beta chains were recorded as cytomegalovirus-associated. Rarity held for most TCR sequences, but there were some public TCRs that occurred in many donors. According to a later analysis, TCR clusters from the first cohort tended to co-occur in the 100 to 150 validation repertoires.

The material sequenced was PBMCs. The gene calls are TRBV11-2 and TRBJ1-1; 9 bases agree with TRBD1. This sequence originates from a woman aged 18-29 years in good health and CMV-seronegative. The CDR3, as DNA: TGTGCCAGCAGCCCCCGACAGGGGGGTCGGACTGAAGCTTTCTTT. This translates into CASSPRQGGRTEAFF.